These 21 T cell receptor beta chains share one sample of origin, sequenced in a study of blood T cell repertoires in COVID-19. Profiled with immunoSEQ multiplex PCR; TCRdb holds only in-frame clones, not every one. Of 100,000 or so clones listed, approximately 86% were seen once; the top ten hold roughly 3.1%. The sequenced sample consisted of peripheral blood. All receptors derive from a man in his fifties or sixties with active or convalescent COVID-19.

The rearrangement joins TRBV6-5 to TRBJ1-6, with 9 bases that match TRBD1. The germline gives CDR1 MNHEY, CDR2 SVGAGI. The CDR3 is 15 residues long. Trimming cost V 6 bases and J 9 bases; bases outside gene matches: 9. The CDR3 region has the DNA TGTGCCAGCAGACTACAGGGGGCGCAGGGTTCACCCCTCCACTTT. Translating it yields CASRLQGAQGSPLHF.

This clone was recorded only once. The CDR3 loop is CASSLNRETQYF. The CDR3 DNA sequence: TGTGCCAGCAGTTTAAACCGGGAGACCCAGTACTTC. J is TRBJ2-5 and V is TRBV28; no reliable D call. The ends were cut back, 2 bases at V and 5 bases at J, with 6 bases in the middle. The germline V gene encodes CDR1 MDHEN and CDR2 SYDVKM. There are 12 residues in the CDR3.

This rearrangement joins TRBV5-1 to TRBJ2-1, with 7 positions matching TRBD1. From germline, CDR1 is SGHRS and CDR2 YFSETQ. The CDR3 sequence is 19 residues long. Trimming cost V 2 bases and J 0 bases; bases outside gene matches: 14. The CDR3 DNA follows: TGCGCCAGCAGCTTTGATGGGATGGGGGACAGCAGCTCCTACAATGAGCAGTTCTTC. Its protein is CASSFDGMGDSSSYNEQFF.

The chain carries TRBV19 and TRBJ2-3; tentative D call: TRBD2 (7 bases). CDR1 LNHDA and CDR2 SQIVND come from the germline V gene (reference sequence). The CDR3 is 13 amino acids. Trimming pared 8 bases from V and 4 bases from J, leaving 13 bases between. The CDR3: CASETGGADTQYF. The CDR3 DNA reads as TGTGCCAGTGAGACGGGGGGCGCAGATACGCAGTATTTT.

The chain couples TRBV11-2 to TRBJ1-2; 9 bases line up with TRBD1. This CDR3 has 13 amino acids. Germline lookup yields CDR1 SGHAT and CDR2 FQNNGV. V was clipped by 3 bases and J by 6 bases; unmatched bases: 2. The CDR3 loop reads CASSFRQGDGYTF. CDR3 DNA: TGTGCCAGCAGCTTTCGACAGGGGGATGGCTACACCTTC.

This chain uses TRBV5-1 with TRBJ1-1; tentatively, D is TRBD1 (6 bases). The V end lost 1 base, the J end lost 0 bases, and 13 bases lay between the germline ends. The CDR3 runs 16 residues. CDR1 and CDR2 (germline): SGHRS, YFSETQ. The CDR3 sequence is CASSLRGLGLNTEAFF. CDR3 nucleotides: TGCGCCAGCAGCTTGAGGGGGTTAGGGCTGAACACTGAAGCTTTCTTT.

V usage is TRBV7-2 and J usage is TRBJ2-7, with TRBD2 matching 12 bases. The CDR3 totals 17 residues. Germline CDR1 and CDR2: SGHTA and FQGNSA. J was trimmed by 6 bases and V by 0 bases; bases with no gene match: 9. CDR3: CASSLAPPSGGAGEQYF. CDR3 coding DNA: TGTGCCAGCAGCTTAGCCCCCCCTAGCGGGGGGGCAGGCGAGCAGTACTTC.

The CDR3 spells CASSEGTGIRQYV. CDR3 in DNA: TGTGCCAGCAGTGAAGGGACAGGGATCAGGCAGTACGTC. The chain links TRBV2 to TRBJ2-7, with 8 bases aligning to TRBD1. There are 13 residues in the CDR3. Trimming removed 1 base from V and 9 bases from J; junction bases left unmatched: 5. The germline gives CDR1 SNHLY, CDR2 FYNNEI.

This sequence joins TRBV10-2 and TRBJ2-3; 9 bases agree with TRBD2. CDR1 is WSHSY, CDR2 SAAADI, per germline. The CDR3 spans 14 residues. The V segment lost 6 bases and the J segment 6 bases; nucleotides outside the gene matches: 7. CDR3 sequence reads: CASRPGLAADTQYF. The CDR3 bases are TGCGCCAGCAGACCGGGACTAGCCGCGGATACGCAGTATTTT.

The rearrangement joins TRBV5-4 to TRBJ2-3; TRBD2 might be the D (6 bases). This CDR3 has 15 amino acids. Trimming cost V 4 bases and J 0 bases, with 12 bases left between them. Germline-derived CDR1 and CDR2 are SGHNT and YYREEE (reference sequence). The CDR3 DNA reads TGTGCCAGCAGCGGGGACTCCACTAGCACAGATACGCAGTATTTT. The encoded protein is CASSGDSTSTDTQYF.

The CDR3 coding sequence is TGTGCCAGCAGCCGCGACAGGGGGAATTATGAAAAACTGTTTTTT. Translated: CASSRDRGNYEKLFF. The rearrangement uses TRBV2 and TRBJ1-4; 9 nucleotides align to TRBD1. The CDR3 is 15 amino acids. Trimming took 6 bases from V and 6 from J; bases not matched to a gene: 8. Germline loops: CDR1 SNHLY, CDR2 FYNNEI.

The chain joins TRBV5-1 to TRBJ1-6; D is unresolved. Trimming stripped 4 bases from V and 7 bases from J, with 15 bases between. This CDR3 spans 15 amino acids. The germline V gene has CDR1 SGHRS and CDR2 YFSETQ. CDR3 nucleotide sequence: TGCGCCAGCAGCCCATTGGCAGGTTCCAATTCACCCCTCCACTTT. Its protein product is CASSPLAGSNSPLHF.

The chain recombines TRBV19 with TRBJ1-1, with D possibly being TRBD1 (5 bases). Germline CDR1 is LNHDA and CDR2 is SQIVND (reference sequence). V lost 4 bases and J lost 3, with 12 bases in between. The CDR3 has 14 residues. The CDR3 protein is CASSTSGRDTEAFF. The CDR3 DNA reads TGTGCCAGTAGTACGTCAGGGAGGGACACTGAAGCTTTCTTT.

The chain is built from TRBV2 and TRBJ2-3, with D maybe TRBD1 (6 bases). V lost 4 bases and J lost 3, with 11 bases in between. The length of the CDR3 is 14 residues. Germline lookup yields CDR1 SNHLY and CDR2 FYNNEI. CDR3 coding DNA: TGTGCCAGCAGTGGTCAGGGGTTAACAGATACGCAGTATTTT. Its translation: CASSGQGLTDTQYF.

This clone was counted between two and nine times. The chain joins TRBV28 to TRBJ1-2; TRBD1 is a possible D gene (6 bases). Per the germline V gene, CDR1 is MDHEN and CDR2 is SYDVKM. This CDR3 comprises 15 residues. Between the trimmed V and J ends, which lost 1 base and 2 bases, there was a span of 11 bases. The CDR3 loop reads CASSLSRDTNYGYTF. In DNA form, the CDR3 reads TGTGCCAGCAGTTTATCCCGGGACACGAACTATGGCTACACCTTC.

This chain connects TRBV2 to TRBJ2-7, with a tentative D call TRBD1 (6 bases). V lost 10 bases, J lost 6 bases, and 10 bases lay in between. The CDR3 has 10 residues. Germline V CDR1 and CDR2: SNHLY, FYNNEI. This CDR3 is CATLQGEQYV. DNA of the CDR3: TGTGCCACTCTACAGGGCGAGCAGTACGTC.

This clone was found many times. V is TRBV2 and J is TRBJ2-7, with 7 bases lining up with TRBD1. Germline V gene lookup returns CDR1 SNHLY and CDR2 FYNNEI. The CDR3 totals 15 residues. The trim removed 6 bases at V and 0 bases at J, leaving 8 bases unmatched. The CDR3: CASRRDRGRSYEQYF. The CDR3, as DNA: TGTGCCAGCAGGAGGGACAGAGGGCGCTCCTACGAGCAGTACTTC.

The chain recombines TRBV19 with TRBJ1-6, with 7 bases identical to TRBD1. V gave up 5 bases and J gave up 7 bases; unmatched junction bases: 8. Germline lookup yields CDR1 LNHDA and CDR2 SQIVND (reference sequence). The CDR3 is 15 residues long. CDR3 nucleotide sequence: TGTGCCAGTAGTTTTCAGGGGGGAAGGAATTCACCCCTCCACTTT. This sequence encodes CASSFQGGRNSPLHF.

This sequence joins TRBV6-1 and TRBJ1-1; D perhaps matches TRBD1 (6 bases). Germline CDR1 MNHNS, CDR2 SASEGT. Trimming took 2 bases from V and 14 from J, leaving 18 bases between them. This CDR3 region has 13 residues. The DNA for the CDR3 is TGTGCCAGCAGTGAACACGACAGGACCCCTTCGTTCTTT. Translated, it gives CASSEHDRTPSFF.

J is TRBJ2-3 and V is TRBV6-2 or TRBV6-3; 14 bases map to TRBD2. From germline, CDR1 is MNHEY and CDR2 SVGEGT. The V segment lost 5 bases and the J segment 6 bases; nucleotides outside the gene matches: 7. The CDR3 spans 16 residues. This CDR3 reads CASSLGLAGGGDTQYF. The CDR3 nucleotides read TGTGCCAGCAGTCTCGGACTAGCGGGGGGTGGTGATACGCAGTATTTT.

The chain joins TRBV28 to TRBJ1-3; no clear D. V lost 10 bases and J 4 bases, leaving 17 bases between the germline ends. The CDR3 runs to 14 residues. Germline CDR1 reads MDHEN; CDR2 reads SYDVKM. In DNA form, the CDR3 reads TGTGCCACCCTATCCTGGGAGACAGGAAACACCATATATTTT. Translation: CATLSWETGNTIYF.